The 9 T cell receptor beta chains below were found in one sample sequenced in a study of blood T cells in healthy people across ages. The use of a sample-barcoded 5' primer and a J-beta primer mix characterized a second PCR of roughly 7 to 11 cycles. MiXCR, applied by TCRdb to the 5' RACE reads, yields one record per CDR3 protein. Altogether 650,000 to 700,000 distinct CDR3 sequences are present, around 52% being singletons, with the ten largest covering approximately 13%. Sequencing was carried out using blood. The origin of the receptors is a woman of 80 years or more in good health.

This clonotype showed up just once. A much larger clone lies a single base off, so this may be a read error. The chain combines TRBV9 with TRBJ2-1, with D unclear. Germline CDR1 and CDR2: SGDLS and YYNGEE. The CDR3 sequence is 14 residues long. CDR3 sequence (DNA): TGTGCCTGCAGCGTAGGTCAGAGCTACAATGAGCAGTTCTTC. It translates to CACSVGQSYNEQFF.

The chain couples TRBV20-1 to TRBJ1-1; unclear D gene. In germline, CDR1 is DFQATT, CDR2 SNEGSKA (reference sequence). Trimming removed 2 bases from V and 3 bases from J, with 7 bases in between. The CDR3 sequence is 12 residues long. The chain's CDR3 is CSARHKDTEAFF. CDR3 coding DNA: TGCAGTGCTAGACACAAAGACACTGAAGCTTTCTTT.

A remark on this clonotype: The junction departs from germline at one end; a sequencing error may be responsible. The CDR3: CPSRSTAASPLHF. The CDR3 DNA reads TGTCCCAGCAGGTCCACCGCGGCTTCACCCCTCCACTTT. This sequence joins TRBV2 and TRBJ1-6; no clear D gene. Germline assignment: CDR1 SNHLY and CDR2 FYNNEI. The CDR3 has 13 amino acids.

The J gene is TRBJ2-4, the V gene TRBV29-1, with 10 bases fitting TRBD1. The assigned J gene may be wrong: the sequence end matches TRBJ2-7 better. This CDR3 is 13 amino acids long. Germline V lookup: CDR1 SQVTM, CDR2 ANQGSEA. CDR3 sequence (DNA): TGCAGCGGCGCGGGACAGGGGACCTACGAGCAGTACTTC. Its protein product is CSGAGQGTYEQYF.

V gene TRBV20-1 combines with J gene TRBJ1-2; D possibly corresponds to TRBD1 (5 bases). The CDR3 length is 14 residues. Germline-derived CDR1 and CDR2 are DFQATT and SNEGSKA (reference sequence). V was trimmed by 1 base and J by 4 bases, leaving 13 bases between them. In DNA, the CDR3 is TGCAGTGCTAGAGTGTCAGCAGGGAGCTATGGCTACACCTTC. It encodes CSARVSAGSYGYTF.

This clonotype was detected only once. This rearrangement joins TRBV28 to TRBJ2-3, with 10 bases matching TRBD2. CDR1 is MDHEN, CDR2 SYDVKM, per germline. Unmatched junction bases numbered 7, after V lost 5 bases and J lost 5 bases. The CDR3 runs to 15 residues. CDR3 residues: CASSSIAGGQDTQYF. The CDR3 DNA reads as TGTGCCAGCAGTAGCATAGCGGGAGGCCAAGATACGCAGTATTTT.

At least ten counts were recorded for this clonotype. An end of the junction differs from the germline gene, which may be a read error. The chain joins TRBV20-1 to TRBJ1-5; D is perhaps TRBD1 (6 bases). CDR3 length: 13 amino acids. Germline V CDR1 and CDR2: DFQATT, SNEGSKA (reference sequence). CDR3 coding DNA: TGCAGTGCCCGTAAGGGGGGCAACCAGCCCCAGCATTTT. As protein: CSARKGGNQPQHF.

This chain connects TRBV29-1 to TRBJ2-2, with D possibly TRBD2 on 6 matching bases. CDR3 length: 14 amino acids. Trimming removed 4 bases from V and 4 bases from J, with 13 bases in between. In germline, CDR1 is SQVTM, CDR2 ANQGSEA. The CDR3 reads CSVGEVTFTGELFF. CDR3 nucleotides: TGCAGCGTTGGGGAGGTGACCTTCACCGGGGAGCTGTTTTTT.

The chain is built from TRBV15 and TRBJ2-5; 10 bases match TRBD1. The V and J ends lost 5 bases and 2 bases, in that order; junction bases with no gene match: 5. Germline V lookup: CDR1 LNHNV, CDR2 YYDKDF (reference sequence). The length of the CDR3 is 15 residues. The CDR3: CATSLTGGLQETQYF. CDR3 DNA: TGTGCCACCAGCTTGACAGGGGGCCTTCAAGAGACCCAGTACTTC.